A single sample is the source of the 31 T cell receptor beta chains below, sequenced in a study of CD8 T cells in ankylosing spondylitis. No antigen is known for these receptors. Study results and caveats: Apparently characteristic of ankylosing spondylitis blood was a TCR beta motif (about eight highly homologous variants).

TCRdb reanalysed the 5' RACE reads using MiXCR and keeps one entry per CDR3 protein. Here the sample spans over 200,000 distinct CDR3 sequences, approximately 20% being singletons. The specimen sequenced was blood, either unsorted or a sorted T cell fraction (not recorded which). Every receptor here comes from a male donor with ankylosing spondylitis.

This rearrangement joins TRBV13 to TRBJ2-1; a weak D match, TRBD2 (7 bases). This CDR3 comprises 15 residues. V was clipped by 5 bases and J by 5 bases, with 16 bases between them. CDR1 is PRHDT, CDR2 FYEKMQ, per germline (reference sequence). CDR3 protein: CASSLFGGANNEQFF. The CDR3, as DNA: TGTGCCAGCAGCCTGTTTGGGGGGGCCAACAATGAGCAGTTCTTC.

This clonotype was seen ten or more times. This chain joins TRBV27 and TRBJ2-2; no definite D call. The germline gives CDR1 MNHEY, CDR2 SMNVEV (reference sequence). CDR3 size: 12 residues. V was clipped by 0 bases and J by 6 bases, with 2 bases between them. The CDR3 is CASSLSAGELFF. The CDR3 DNA is TGTGCCAGCAGTTTATCGGCCGGGGAGCTGTTTTTT.

This chain uses TRBV11-2 with TRBJ1-2; perhaps TRBD1 as D (5 bases). Germline-derived CDR1 and CDR2 are SGHAT and FQNNGV. V shed 4 bases and J shed 8 bases, with 14 bases lying between them. The CDR3 contains 13 residues. CDR3 DNA: TGTGCCAGCAGCTGGGACGGGACGGGCGGCTACACCTTC. The encoded protein is CASSWDGTGGYTF.

The chain has TRBV20-1 and TRBJ2-3; perhaps TRBD1 as D (7 bases). Germline lookup yields CDR1 DFQATT and CDR2 SNEGSKA (reference sequence). The CDR3 extends over 15 amino acids. Trimming pared 6 bases from V and 4 bases from J, leaving 20 bases between. The CDR3 DNA reads as TGCAGTGCCAGGGAAGGGCAGGGGGACTCAGATACGCAGTATTTT. Its translation is CSAREGQGDSDTQYF.

This clonotype was counted many times. The chain employs TRBV15 and TRBJ2-3, with D unclear. The CDR3 extends over 16 amino acids. The germline V gene has CDR1 LNHNV and CDR2 YYDKDF (reference sequence). V gave up 2 bases and J gave up 1 base, with 13 bases separating them. In DNA, the CDR3 is TGTGCCACCAGCAGATCCCCCGACCGGGGCACAGATACGCAGTATTTT. Amino acids: CATSRSPDRGTDTQYF.

This rearrangement joins TRBV7-9 to TRBJ2-5; unclear D gene. V dropped 5 bases and J dropped 5 bases, with 12 bases sitting between them. The CDR3 loop spans 13 amino acids. Germline V gene data show CDR1 as SEHNR and CDR2 as FQNEAQ (reference sequence). DNA of the CDR3: TGTGCCAGCAGCCCAGGAGAGGCGGAGACCCAGTACTTC. Translation: CASSPGEAETQYF.

The chain combines TRBV7-9 with TRBJ1-1, with no clear D. Germline V gene data show CDR1 as SEHNR and CDR2 as FQNEAQ (reference sequence). CDR3 length: 13 residues. V lost 5 bases and J 4 bases, leaving 11 bases between the germline ends. This chain's CDR3 is CASSVYMGTEAFF. For the CDR3, the DNA is TGTGCCAGCAGCGTCTACATGGGCACTGAAGCTTTCTTT. Filled out from reference TRBV7-9 and TRBJ1-1, the complete variable domain reads DTGVSQNPRHKITKRGQNVTFRCDPISEHNRLYWYRQTLGQGPEFLTYFQNEAQLEKSRLLSDRFSAERPKGSFSTLEIQRTEQGDSAMYLCASSVYMGTEAFFGQGTRLTVV.

This clonotype was counted only a few times. The CDR3, as DNA: TGTGCCAGCAGCCCAGTGGGGGGGAGGTTTGAAAAACTGTTTTTT. Amino acid sequence: CASSPVGGRFEKLFF. The chain is built from TRBV6-1 and TRBJ1-4, with D perhaps matching TRBD1 (5 bases). The germline V gene has CDR1 MNHNS and CDR2 SASEGT. The ends were cut back, 6 bases at V and 7 bases at J, with 18 bases in the middle. This CDR3 comprises 15 residues.

The genes are TRBV19 and TRBJ2-1; 11 bases align to TRBD2. The CDR3 runs to 16 residues. Trimming took 4 bases from V and 5 from J; bases not matched to a gene: 7. Looked up from germline, CDR1 is LNHDA and CDR2 is SQIVND (reference sequence). CDR3 in amino acids: CASSTQTSGVNNEQFF. CDR3 DNA sequence: TGTGCCAGTAGTACACAGACTAGCGGGGTAAACAATGAGCAGTTCTTC.

The V call is TRBV4-1, the J call TRBJ1-2, with 8 positions matching TRBD1. V trimming: 0 bases; J trimming: 4 bases; junction bases outside the gene matches: 13. This CDR3 has 18 residues. Per the germline V gene, CDR1 is MGHRA and CDR2 is YSYEKL. The CDR3 loop reads CASSQERQGSLGPYGYTF. The CDR3 DNA reads as TGCGCCAGCAGCCAAGAGAGACAGGGGAGCTTGGGGCCCTATGGCTACACCTTC.

This rearrangement joins TRBV27 to TRBJ2-7, with 8 bases aligning to TRBD2. CDR3 length equals 13 residues. V lost 6 bases to trimming and J lost 7 bases; unmatched junction nucleotides: 8. The germline V gene encodes CDR1 MNHEY and CDR2 SMNVEV (reference sequence). The CDR3 reads CASRQRESGEQYF. The CDR3 DNA follows: TGTGCCAGCAGACAGCGGGAGTCGGGGGAGCAGTACTTC.

This clonotype appeared a few times. V gene TRBV12-3 or TRBV12-4 combines with J gene TRBJ2-2, with 9 bases aligning to TRBD1. J lost 3 bases, V lost 5 bases, and 7 bases had no gene match. The CDR3 consists of 16 residues. The CDR3: CASSLDRGFDTGELFF. In DNA form, the CDR3 reads TGTGCCAGCAGTCTGGACAGGGGCTTCGACACCGGGGAGCTGTTTTTT.

This clonotype was observed many times. V and J are TRBV12-3 or TRBV12-4 and TRBJ1-5; D not certain. V dropped 5 bases and J dropped 0 bases, with 14 bases sitting between them. The CDR3 loop spans 16 amino acids. The CDR3 sequence: CASSRDGLYSNQPQHF. The CDR3 bases are TGTGCCAGCAGTCGTGACGGACTCTATAGCAATCAGCCCCAGCATTTT.

The chain has TRBV15 and TRBJ2-3, with 10 bases matching TRBD1. V dropped 8 bases and J dropped 4; count of bases not matched to a gene: 6. CDR3 length: 14 amino acids. Looked up from germline, CDR1 is LNHNV and CDR2 is YYDKDF (reference sequence). CDR3 residues: CATGDRGRPDTQYF. The CDR3 nucleotides read TGTGCCACCGGGGACAGGGGAAGGCCAGATACGCAGTATTTT.

This clonotype occurred a few times. The chain combines TRBV12-3 or TRBV12-4 with TRBJ2-7, with D perhaps matching TRBD2 (6 bases). The CDR3 is made up of 13 amino acids. With 8 bases removed from V and 0 bases from J, the gap between germline ends came to 11 bases. CDR3 sequence (DNA): TGTGCCAGCGGAGTAGCGGACTCCTACGAGCAGTACTTC. Residues: CASGVADSYEQYF.

This clonotype was seen a handful of times. J is TRBJ1-1 and V is TRBV15, with 8 bases aligning to TRBD1. Germline CDR1 is LNHNV and CDR2 is YYDKDF (reference sequence). With 1 base clipped from V and 4 bases from J, the junction kept 2 bases outside the gene matches. CDR3 length: 14 residues. The CDR3, as DNA: TGTGCCACCAGCAGAGGACAGGGGACCACTGAAGCTTTCTTT. Translating gives CATSRGQGTTEAFF.

This clonotype was detected a few times. The genes are TRBV5-6 and TRBJ2-5, with D unresolved. Per the germline V gene, CDR1 is SGHDT and CDR2 is YYEEEE. CDR3 length: 12 amino acids. Trimming shortened V by 1 base and J by 7 bases, and 8 bases separated the two germline ends. This CDR3 is CASSLSSGTQYF. The CDR3 bases are TGTGCCAGCAGCTTGTCATCCGGGACCCAGTACTTC. The full variable domain, completed using reference TRBV5-6 and TRBJ2-5, is DAGVTQSPTHLIKTRGQQVTLRCSPKSGHDTVSWYQQALGQGPQFIFQYYEEEERQRGNFPDRFSGHQFPNYSSELNVNALLLGDSALYLCASSLSSGTQYFGPGTRLLVL.

The chain combines TRBV7-7 with TRBJ2-7, with a possible D match to TRBD1 (6 bases). With 5 bases removed from V and 4 bases from J, the gap between germline ends came to 12 bases. In germline, CDR1 is SSHAT, CDR2 FNYEAQ (reference sequence). The CDR3 runs to 13 residues. CDR3 in DNA: TGTGCCAGCAGCGTCAGGCAGGGGTACGAGCAGTACTTC. It specifies CASSVRQGYEQYF.

In its sample, this clonotype was seen a few times. The J gene is TRBJ2-1, the V gene TRBV27, with TRBD1 matching over 8 bases. The CDR3 contains 14 residues. V was clipped by 5 bases and J by 4 bases; unmatched bases: 4. Germline V gene data show CDR1 as MNHEY and CDR2 as SMNVEV (reference sequence). The chain's CDR3 is CASSGQGGYNEQFF. CDR3 DNA: TGTGCCAGCAGTGGACAGGGCGGGTACAATGAGCAGTTCTTC.

The chain employs TRBV14 and TRBJ2-3, with D tentatively TRBD2 (6 bases). The V and J ends lost 2 bases and 5 bases respectively, with 17 bases between them. Per germline, CDR1 SGHDN and CDR2 FVKESK. The CDR3 extends over 16 amino acids. The CDR3 DNA sequence: TGTGCCAGCAGCCAATGGGACTTCTCGGAGGTAGATACGCAGTATTTT. Translation gives CASSQWDFSEVDTQYF.

This clonotype has ten or more counts. The chain carries TRBV29-1 and TRBJ2-6, with unresolved D. The germline V gene encodes CDR1 SQVTM and CDR2 ANQGSEA. V dropped 6 bases and J dropped 1 base, with 4 bases sitting between them. CDR3 length: 12 residues. The CDR3 bases are TGCAGCGTCTTATCTGGGGCCAACGTCCTGACTTTC. Protein sequence: CSVLSGANVLTF.

This clonotype has more than one count but fewer than ten. The gene calls are TRBV29-1 and TRBJ1-1; the D gene is possibly TRBD1 (6 bases). This CDR3 region has 13 residues. The V gene lost 4 bases and the J gene lost 8 bases, with 17 bases spanning the gap. Germline-derived CDR1 and CDR2 are SQVTM and ANQGSEA. CDR3 nucleotide sequence: TGCAGCGTTGGGGGGAATCCTGACAGGGAAGCTTTCTTT. Translation gives CSVGGNPDREAFF.

The J gene is TRBJ2-2, the V gene TRBV5-6; no firm D call. There are 11 residues in the CDR3. In germline, CDR1 is SGHDT, CDR2 YYEEEE. The V and J ends lost 6 bases and 5 bases respectively, with 5 bases between them. This chain's CDR3 is CASTITGELFF. The CDR3 nucleotides read TGTGCCAGCACCATAACCGGGGAGCTGTTTTTT.

The CDR3 region has the DNA TGTGCCTGGAGCGGAGGCTTCGGGAACACTGAAGCTTTCTTT. It encodes CAWSGGFGNTEAFF. The chain recombines TRBV30 with TRBJ1-1, with D uncertain. CDR3 length: 14 amino acids. The germline gives CDR1 GTSNPN, CDR2 SVGIG (reference sequence). V lost 3 bases to trimming and J lost 1 base, with 12 bases between them.

This clonotype was observed a few times. The rearrangement links TRBV4-3 to TRBJ2-2; no firm D call. Trimming pared 0 bases from V and 9 bases from J, leaving 11 bases between. The CDR3 sequence is 14 residues long. CDR1 LGHNA and CDR2 YSLEER come from the germline V gene. CDR3 in DNA: TGCGCCAGCAGCCAAGATCTAGGTTGGTGGGAGCTGTTTTTT. Protein sequence: CASSQDLGWWELFF.

V and J are TRBV20-1 and TRBJ2-2; 10 nucleotides align to TRBD2. The germline gives CDR1 DFQATT, CDR2 SNEGSKA (reference sequence). Trimming took 5 bases from V and 4 from J; bases not matched to a gene: 7. This CDR3 comprises 15 residues. The CDR3 DNA sequence: TGCAGTGCTTCTAGCGGGAGAGGAATCACCGGGGAGCTGTTTTTT. Protein sequence: CSASSGRGITGELFF.

This clonotype was picked up a small number of times. This chain uses TRBV4-3 with TRBJ2-1, with no clear D. The V gene's germline CDR1 is LGHNA and CDR2 YSLEER. V lost 4 bases and J 0 bases, leaving 10 bases between the germline ends. The CDR3 spans 15 residues. The chain's CDR3 is CASSPNLDSYNEQFF. The CDR3 nucleotides are TGCGCCAGCAGCCCGAACTTAGACTCCTACAATGAGCAGTTCTTC.

For this clonotype: The junction differs from germline at one of its ends, possibly a read error. The chain joins TRBV5-1 to TRBJ1-1; weak D call: TRBD1 (5 bases). Per the germline V gene, CDR1 is SGHRS and CDR2 is YFSETQ. The CDR3 totals 19 residues. DNA of the CDR3: TGCGCCAGCAGCTCCTCTAATTCCCCGAGGGGCCCTTTGAACACTGAAGCCTTCTTT. It translates to CASSSSNSPRGPLNTEAFF.

This clonotype has a count of ten or more. The V gene is TRBV29-1, the J gene TRBJ2-2; D not resolved. The length of the CDR3 is 12 residues. Trimming left V 4 bases short and J 5 bases short, with 8 bases between. Germline loops: CDR1 SQVTM, CDR2 ANQGSEA. In DNA, the CDR3 is TGCAGCGTTGTGGCCTTAACCGGGGAGCTGTTTTTT. Residues: CSVVALTGELFF.

This clonotype was detected a few times. V and J are TRBV27 and TRBJ2-7, with TRBD2 identical over 9 bases. The CDR3 sequence is 20 residues long. Germline V lookup: CDR1 MNHEY, CDR2 SMNVEV (reference sequence). V shed 1 base and J 2 bases; nucleotides not matched to a gene: 18. CDR3 DNA sequence: TGTGCCAGCAGTTTATATTCCCCCTTGGGTAGCGGGAGTTCCACCTACGAGCAGTACTTC. This sequence encodes CASSLYSPLGSGSSTYEQYF.

This clonotype was seen repeatedly, ten times or more. The chain joins TRBV27 to TRBJ2-7, with D possibly called TRBD1 or TRBD2 (5 bases each). Germline V gene data show CDR1 as MNHEY and CDR2 as SMNVEV (reference sequence). The CDR3 has 14 residues. V gave up 6 bases and J gave up 4 bases, with 16 bases separating them. This chain's CDR3 is CASSLRGSGYEQYF. The DNA of the CDR3 is TGTGCCAGCAGCCTCCGGGGTTCAGGGTACGAGCAGTACTTC.